The next 15 T cell receptor beta chains were all read from a single sample in a study of blood T cells in healthy people across ages. For the second PCR, which ran for 7 to 11 cycles, a sample-barcoded 5' primer and a J-beta primer mix were used. TCRdb passed the 5' RACE reads through MiXCR, listing each CDR3 protein once. Here the sample spans some 1.6 million distinct CDR3 sequences, about 31% being singletons. The source material was blood. These receptors all come from a woman aged 25-40 years in good health.

This clonotype has ten or more counts. The J gene is TRBJ2-4, the V gene TRBV29-1; 9 nucleotides agree with TRBD1. The CDR3 contains 16 residues. CDR1 SQVTM and CDR2 ANQGSEA come from the germline V gene. V lost 4 bases, J lost 0 bases, and 7 bases stayed unmatched. The CDR3 coding sequence is TGCAGCGTTGTTGGGGACAGGGAATTAGCCAAAAACATTCAGTACTTC. Translation gives CSVVGDRELAKNIQYF.

The V gene is TRBV12-3 or TRBV12-4, the J gene TRBJ2-7; D is unresolved. Trimming stripped 2 bases from V and 6 bases from J, with 20 bases between. The CDR3 is 16 residues long. The CDR3 spells CASSLSTVGLLGEQYF. The CDR3 nucleotides are TGTGCCAGCAGTTTAAGCACGGTCGGGCTGCTGGGCGAGCAGTACTTC.

The chain carries TRBV12-3 or TRBV12-4 and TRBJ1-6; 8 nucleotides line up with TRBD1. There are 13 residues in the CDR3. Trimming removed 5 bases from V and 14 bases from J; junction bases left unmatched: 8. The CDR3 sequence is CASSPDRVGTLHF. CDR3 nucleotide sequence: TGTGCCAGCAGTCCGGACAGGGTCGGGACCCTCCACTTT.

In the case of this clonotype: The junction shows a germline mismatch at one end, possibly a read error. The chain employs TRBV20-1 and TRBJ2-7; D is perhaps TRBD2 (5 bases). The germline V gene has CDR1 DFQATT and CDR2 SNEGSKA (reference sequence). The CDR3 length is 13 residues. CDR3 bases: TGCAGTGCTAGGGGTGAGAGGGTCTACGAGCGGTACTTC. Protein: CSARGERVYERYF.

This clonotype was detected many times. A read error may produce the germline difference seen at one junction end. The rearrangement uses TRBV7-9 and TRBJ2-1; 10 positions agree with TRBD2. The germline V gene has CDR1 SEHNR and CDR2 FQNEAQ (reference sequence). The CDR3 contains 12 residues. The DNA of the CDR3 is TGTGCCAGCAGCATAGCGGGAGGTGAGCAGTTCTTC. Its translation: CASSIAGGEQFF.

The rearrangement joins TRBV20-1 to TRBJ2-1; 9 bases agree with TRBD2. V trimming: 5 bases; J trimming: 2 bases; junction bases outside the gene matches: 10. This CDR3 contains 16 residues. Germline V CDR1 and CDR2: DFQATT, SNEGSKA (reference sequence). DNA for the CDR3: TGCAGTGCTCTTGACCCCCCTAGCGGGGCCTACAATGAGCAGTTCTTC. This translates into CSALDPPSGAYNEQFF.

Ten or more counts support this clonotype. This sequence joins TRBV19 and TRBJ2-7; weak D call: TRBD2 (6 bases). In germline, CDR1 is LNHDA, CDR2 SQIVND (reference sequence). This CDR3 comprises 11 residues. V lost 5 bases and J lost 6, with 8 bases in between. The CDR3 here is CASSASAEQYF. The CDR3 DNA reads as TGTGCCAGTAGTGCTAGCGCCGAGCAGTACTTC. The entire variable domain, with the rest obtained from reference TRBV19 and TRBJ2-7, is as follows: DGGITQSPKYLFRKEGQNVTLSCEQNLNHDAMYWYRQDPGQGLRLIYYSQIVNDFQKGDIAEGYSVSREKKESFPLTVTSAQKNPTAFYLCASSASAEQYFGPGTRLTVT.

Note on this clonotype: A read error may explain this, as a much larger clone is one base away. V gene TRBV9 combines with J gene TRBJ2-7; D is perhaps TRBD1 (6 bases). Germline V CDR1 and CDR2: SGDLS, YYNGEE. This CDR3 comprises 15 residues. The CDR3 loop reads CASSMGALQTYERYF. CDR3 nucleotide sequence: TGTGCCAGCAGCATGGGGGCACTCCAAACCTACGAGCGGTACTTC.

The chain combines TRBV20-1 with TRBJ2-7, with D perhaps assigned TRBD1 or TRBD2 (5 bases each). The germline gives CDR1 DFQATT, CDR2 SNEGSKA (reference sequence). This CDR3 region has 15 residues. Trimming stripped 3 bases from V and 2 bases from J, with 17 bases between. CDR3 DNA sequence: TGCAGTGCTAGTGGGAGACAGCCTTGGCCCTACGAGCAGTACTTC. Residues: CSASGRQPWPYEQYF.

V and J are TRBV25-1 and TRBJ1-1; D call uncertain. Trimming removed 5 bases at V and 7 bases at J, with 17 bases between. This CDR3 contains 14 residues. Germline loops: CDR1 MGHDK, CDR2 SYGVNS. The CDR3 sequence: CASSPHDMTDEAFF. DNA for the CDR3: TGTGCCAGCAGTCCCCATGACATGACGGATGAAGCTTTCTTT.

V and J are TRBV6-1 and TRBJ2-3, with 16 bases fitting TRBD2. CDR1 is MNHNS and CDR2 is SASEGT in the germline V gene. This CDR3 comprises 17 residues. Unmatched junction bases numbered 5, after V lost 8 bases and J lost 0 bases. In DNA, the CDR3 is TGTGCCAGCGATGGGACTAGCGGGAGGGTTAGCACAGATACGCAGTATTTT. This gives the protein CASDGTSGRVSTDTQYF.

The chain employs TRBV6-1 and TRBJ2-5; 10 nucleotides agree with TRBD2. The CDR3 contains 15 residues. Germline loops: CDR1 MNHNS, CDR2 SASEGT. Germline trimming cut 1 base from V and 7 bases from J; bases unmatched to any gene: 6. The CDR3, as DNA: TGTGCCAGCAGTGAAGGAGCGGGGGGGCAGGGGACCCAGTACTTC. Protein: CASSEGAGGQGTQYF.

For this clonotype: A read error may account for a junction end that differs from germline. V gene TRBV5-4 combines with J gene TRBJ2-1, with D possibly being TRBD1 (5 bases). CDR1 SGHNT and CDR2 YYREEE come from the germline V gene (reference sequence). The CDR3 length is 15 residues. CDR3 protein: CACSLGWGGENEQFF. The DNA of the CDR3 is TGTGCCTGCAGCTTGGGGTGGGGCGGCGAGAATGAGCAGTTCTTC.

There are a few counts of this clonotype. The gene calls are TRBV20-1 and TRBJ2-5, with 9 positions matching TRBD1. The CDR3 is 15 residues long. The V segment lost 6 bases and the J segment 5 bases; nucleotides outside the gene matches: 13. Germline V gene sequence: CDR1 DFQATT, CDR2 SNEGSKA (reference sequence). The CDR3 reads CSATKIGQGIETQYF. Here the CDR3 DNA reads TGCAGTGCCACCAAAATTGGACAGGGGATCGAGACCCAGTACTTC.

This clonotype was seen many times. The V call is TRBV28, the J call TRBJ2-3; weak D call: TRBD2 (6 bases). This CDR3 has 12 residues. In germline, CDR1 is MDHEN, CDR2 SYDVKM. V lost 6 bases, J lost 6 bases, and 10 bases lay in between. In nucleotides, the CDR3 is TGTGCCAGCAGCCTAGCGTGGGATACGCAGTATTTT. It translates to CASSLAWDTQYF.